This T cell receptor (beta chain) was observed in a study of cytomegalovirus exposure and HLA in healthy donors. Study conclusions and caveats: As immune exposure information, only CMV serostatus was available. Diagnosis of cytomegalovirus status made by the classifier reportedly showed high specificity and sensitivity. Three CMV-associated chains proved CMV antigen-specific in vitro. Later on, analysis showed that most CMV-associated TCR beta chains appeared to be HLA-restricted.

The study ran its PCR with 60 Vbeta and 13 Jbeta primers. The table came from immunoSEQ multiplex PCR; TCRdb's copy has only in-frame clones and leaves some out. This table holds over 100,000 clones, roughly 80% found once. A word on this clone: Its matching antigen is unknown.

Material for sequencing was PBMCs. The receptor's source is a man under 40 in good health and CMV-seropositive.

CDR3 region: CASSISGGGGYEQYV. The CDR3 coding sequence is TGTGCCAGTAGTATATCCGGAGGGGGGGGCTACGAGCAGTACGTC. V is TRBV19 and J is TRBJ2-7; TRBD2 might be the D (7 bases). CDR3 length: 15 residues. V was shortened by 2 bases and J by 3 bases, with 14 bases between the two germline ends. Germline V lookup: CDR1 LNHDA, CDR2 SQIVND (reference sequence).